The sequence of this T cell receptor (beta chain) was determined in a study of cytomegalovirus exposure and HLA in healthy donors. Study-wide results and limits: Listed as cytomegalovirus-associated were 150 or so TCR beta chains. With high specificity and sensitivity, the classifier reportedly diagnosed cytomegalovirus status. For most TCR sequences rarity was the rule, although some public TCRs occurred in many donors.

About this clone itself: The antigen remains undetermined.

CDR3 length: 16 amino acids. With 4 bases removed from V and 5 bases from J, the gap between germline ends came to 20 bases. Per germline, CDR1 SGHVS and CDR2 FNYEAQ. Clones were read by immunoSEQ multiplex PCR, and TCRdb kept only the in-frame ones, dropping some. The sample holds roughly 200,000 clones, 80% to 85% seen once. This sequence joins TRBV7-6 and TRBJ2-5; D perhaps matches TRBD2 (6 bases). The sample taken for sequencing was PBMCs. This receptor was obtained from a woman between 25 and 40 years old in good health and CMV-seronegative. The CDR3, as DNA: TGTGCCAGCAGCTCAAGGAGACTAGGCGGACGGGAGACCCAGTACTTC. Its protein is CASSSRRLGGRETQYF. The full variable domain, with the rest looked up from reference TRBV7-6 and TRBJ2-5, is GAGVSQSPRYKVTKRGQDVALRCDPISGHVSLYWYRQALGQGPEFLTYFNYEAQQDKSGLPNDRFSAERPEGSISTLTIQRTEQRDSAMYRCASSSRRLGGRETQYFGPGTRLLVL.